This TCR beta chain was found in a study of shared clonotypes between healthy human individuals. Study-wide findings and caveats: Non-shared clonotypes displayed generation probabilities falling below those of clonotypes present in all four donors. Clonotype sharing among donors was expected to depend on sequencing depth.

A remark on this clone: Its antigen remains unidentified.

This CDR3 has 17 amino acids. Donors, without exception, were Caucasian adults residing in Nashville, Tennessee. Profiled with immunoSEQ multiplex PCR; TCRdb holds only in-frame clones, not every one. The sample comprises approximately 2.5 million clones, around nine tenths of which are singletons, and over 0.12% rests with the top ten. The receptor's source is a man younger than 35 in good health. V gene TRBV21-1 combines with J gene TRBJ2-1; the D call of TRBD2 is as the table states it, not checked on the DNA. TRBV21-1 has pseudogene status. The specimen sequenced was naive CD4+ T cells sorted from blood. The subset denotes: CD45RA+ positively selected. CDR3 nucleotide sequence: TGTGCCAGCAGCAAAGCGTGGACTAGCGGAACCTACAATGAGCAGTTCTTC. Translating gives CASSKAWTSGTYNEQFF.